A single count supports the clone carrying this TCR beta chain. Its antigen is as yet unknown. These data originate in a study of shared clonotypes between healthy human individuals. Whole-study results and caveats: Among donors, sharing of clonotypes was expected to be affected by sequencing depth.

Trimming took off 0 bases at V and 2 bases at J, with 9 bases between the two ends. The CDR3 contains 14 residues. Germline assignment: CDR1 SGHTS and CDR2 YDEGEE. As defined, naive CD8 cells were CD45RO-negative and positively selected for CCR7, with terminally differentiated effector memory CD45RA+ cells excluded. As processed by the authors: With immunoSEQ giving junction-only sequences and no quality scores, filtering differed. Generated by immunoSEQ multiplex PCR, the TCRdb table keeps only in-frame clones and is missing some. The V and J calls and clone size come from that table; D and trimming were worked out from the DNA. This table has millions of clones, about 93% appearing once.

This rearrangement joins TRBV5-8 to TRBJ2-7; TRBD1 might be the D (5 bases). Sequencing was done on a sample of naive CD8+ T cells from PBMCs. The clonotype was recovered from a man in his late teens or twenties in good health. Some clones in this sample may be carry-over from other donors' samples. DNA for the CDR3: TGTGCCAGCAGCTTGGCCGGCAGGGCCTACGAGCAGTACTTC. Encoded protein: CASSLAGRAYEQYF.